A single sample is the source of the 11 T cell receptor beta chains below, sequenced in a study of cytomegalovirus exposure and HLA in healthy donors. Clones were read by immunoSEQ multiplex PCR, and TCRdb kept only the in-frame ones, dropping some. The sample has 200,000 to 250,000 clones; around nine tenths are singletons. Sequencing used PBMCs. These receptors were obtained from a man younger than 35 in good health and CMV-seronegative.

This chain uses TRBV19 with TRBJ1-6, with D unresolved. Between the trimmed V and J ends, which lost 1 base and 9 bases, there was a span of 10 bases. Germline V gives CDR1 LNHDA, CDR2 SQIVND (reference sequence). The CDR3 runs to 14 residues. This CDR3 reads CASSIGPELSPLHF. CDR3 bases: TGTGCCAGTAGTATAGGACCGGAGCTTTCACCCCTCCACTTT.

The rearrangement links TRBV9 to TRBJ2-1; D ambiguous. The CDR3 covers 13 residues. V was trimmed by 0 bases and J by 7 bases, leaving 8 bases between them. CDR1 and CDR2 (germline): SGDLS, YYNGEE. The CDR3 DNA reads as TGTGCCAGCAGCGTAGAAGCGAGGAATGAGCAGTTCTTC. Translating it yields CASSVEARNEQFF. Full variable domain (rest looked up from reference TRBV9 and TRBJ2-1): DSGVTQTPKHLITATGQRVTLRCSPRSGDLSVYWYQQSLDQGLQFLIQYYNGEERAKGNILERFSAQQFPDLHSELNLSSLELGDSALYFCASSVEARNEQFFGPGTRLTVL.

The chain employs TRBV11-2 and TRBJ2-7; 9 bases are shared with TRBD1. The J segment lost 0 bases and the V segment lost 7 bases, leaving 16 bases of the junction unmatched. CDR1 SGHAT and CDR2 FQNNGV come from the germline V gene. The CDR3 loop spans 18 amino acids. This CDR3 reads CASTQPVGQGTFSYEQYF. The CDR3 nucleotides read TGTGCCAGCACCCAGCCAGTGGGACAGGGTACCTTCTCCTACGAGCAGTACTTC.

This chain joins TRBV7-3 and TRBJ2-7, with TRBD2 identical over 7 bases. The germline V gene encodes CDR1 SGHTA and CDR2 FQGTGA. V lost 5 bases to trimming and J lost 4 bases; unmatched junction nucleotides: 11. The CDR3 is 15 amino acids. CDR3 sequence: CASSPKGGSEYEQYF. The CDR3 DNA follows: TGTGCCAGCAGCCCCAAGGGCGGGAGTGAGTACGAGCAGTACTTC.

CDR3 DNA sequence: TGTGCCAGTGAGGACACCTACTATGGCTACACCTTC. It codes for CASEDTYYGYTF. J is TRBJ1-2 and V is TRBV6-6; TRBD1 is a possible D gene (5 bases). The germline V gene encodes CDR1 MNHNY and CDR2 SVGAGI (reference sequence). V was cut by 9 bases and J by 3 bases, with 11 bases left in between. This CDR3 spans 12 amino acids.

V is TRBV28 and J is TRBJ1-1; D perhaps matches TRBD1 (6 bases). Between the trimmed V and J ends, which lost 0 bases and 1 base, there was a span of 9 bases. The CDR3 consists of 15 residues. From germline, CDR1 is MDHEN and CDR2 SYDVKM. CDR3 bases: TGTGCCAGCAGTTTATGGGGGGCCGAGAACACTGAAGCTTTCTTT. As protein: CASSLWGAENTEAFF.

The V gene is TRBV15, the J gene TRBJ2-7; D might be TRBD1 (5 bases). Germline V gene data show CDR1 as LNHNV and CDR2 as YYDKDF (reference sequence). Trimming stripped 1 base from V and 4 bases from J, with 8 bases between. The CDR3 contains 13 residues. DNA of the CDR3: TGTGCCACCAGCAGAGGCAGGGATTACGAGCAGTACTTC. It specifies CATSRGRDYEQYF.

V is TRBV11-3 and J is TRBJ1-2; 10 nucleotides match TRBD1. This CDR3 has 16 residues. V lost 0 bases to trimming and J lost 6 bases; unmatched junction nucleotides: 7. The germline V gene encodes CDR1 SGHNT and CDR2 YENEEA. The DNA for the CDR3 is TGTGCCAGCAGCTTAGACGGGACAGGGGAAAGAAATGGCTACACCTTC. Amino acid sequence: CASSLDGTGERNGYTF.

The chain links TRBV18 to TRBJ2-1; 8 nucleotides align to TRBD2. This CDR3 comprises 13 residues. V gave up 8 bases and J gave up 10 bases; unmatched junction bases: 10. CDR1 KGHSH and CDR2 LQKENI come from the germline V gene. Written as DNA, the CDR3 is TGTGCCAGCGACGGGGGGGTCCTCAAGGAGCAGTTCTTC. Amino acids: CASDGGVLKEQFF.

The V and J genes are TRBV5-5 and TRBJ2-3, with D perhaps TRBD1 (6 bases). The length of the CDR3 is 13 residues. V gave up 6 bases and J gave up 1 base, with 9 bases separating them. Looked up from germline, CDR1 is SGHKS and CDR2 is YYEKEE (reference sequence). Here the CDR3 DNA reads TGTGCCAGCACCAGGGGAGGCACAGATACGCAGTATTTT. Protein: CASTRGGTDTQYF. Combining the CDR3 with reference TRBV5-5 and TRBJ2-3 gives the whole variable domain DAGVTQSPTHLIKTRGQQVTLRCSPISGHKSVSWYQQVLGQGPQFIFQYYEKEERGRGNFPDRFSARQFPNYSSELNVNALLLGDSALYLCASTRGGTDTQYFGPGTRLTVL.

The chain combines TRBV10-3 with TRBJ2-3, with D possibly TRBD1 on 5 matching bases. V was cut by 7 bases and J by 0 bases, with 17 bases left in between. Per germline, CDR1 ENHRY and CDR2 SYGVKD. CDR3 length: 16 amino acids. In nucleotides, the CDR3 is TGTGCCATCAACGAGGTGGACACCACTAGCACAGATACGCAGTATTTT. Protein: CAINEVDTTSTDTQYF.